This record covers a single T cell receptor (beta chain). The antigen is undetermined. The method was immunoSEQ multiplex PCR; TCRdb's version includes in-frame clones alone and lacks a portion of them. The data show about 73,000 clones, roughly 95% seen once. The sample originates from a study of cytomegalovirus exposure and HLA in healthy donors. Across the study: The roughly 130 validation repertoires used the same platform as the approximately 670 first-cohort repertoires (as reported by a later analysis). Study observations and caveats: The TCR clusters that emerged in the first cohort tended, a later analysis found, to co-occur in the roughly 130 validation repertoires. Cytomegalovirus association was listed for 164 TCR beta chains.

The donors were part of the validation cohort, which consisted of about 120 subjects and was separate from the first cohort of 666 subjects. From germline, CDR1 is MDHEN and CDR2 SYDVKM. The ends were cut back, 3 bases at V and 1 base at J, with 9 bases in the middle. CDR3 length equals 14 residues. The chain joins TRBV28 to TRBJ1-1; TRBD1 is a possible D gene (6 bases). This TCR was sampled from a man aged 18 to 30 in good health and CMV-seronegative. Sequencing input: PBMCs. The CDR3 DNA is TGTGCCAGCAGTTTTCGGGGACAGAACACTGAAGCTTTCTTT. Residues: CASSFRGQNTEAFF.